The clone carrying this T cell receptor (beta chain) has only a few counts. Its antigen is undetermined. Researchers prepared the TCRbeta library using unique molecular identifiers, the study reports. MiXCR was run by TCRdb on the PCR reads, yielding one entry per CDR3 protein. This table has fewer than 700,000 distinct CDR3 sequences, approximately 13% appearing once. Looked up from germline, CDR1 is MNHEY and CDR2 is SVGEGT. V lost 6 bases and J lost 3, with 21 bases in between. The CDR3 has 16 residues. This entry comes from a study of T-cell reconstitution after alpha-beta-depleted transplantation in children. Study-level points and caveats: Fresh T-cell production supplied most of the T-cell counts and diversity seen one year after transplant. Alpha-beta T cells present about two months after transplant were reported to originate from several hundred expanded graft clones. Surviving recipient T cells and thymic progenitors accounted for the high day-60 TCRbeta diversity observed in some patients.

The sequences come from PBMCs, mostly from graft donor cells, collected 360 days after TCRalphabeta/CD19-depleted stem cell transplant. The rearrangement joins TRBV6-2 or TRBV6-3 to TRBJ2-7; TRBD1 might be the D (6 bases). The receptor's source is a male patient aged 5 to 17 who had a stem cell transplant for acute myeloid leukemia, so the T cells may come from the graft donor. The DNA of the CDR3 is TGTGCCAGCAGCCTCATCCCCCGAAGACAGGACTACGAGCAGTACTTC. Its protein is CASSLIPRRQDYEQYF.